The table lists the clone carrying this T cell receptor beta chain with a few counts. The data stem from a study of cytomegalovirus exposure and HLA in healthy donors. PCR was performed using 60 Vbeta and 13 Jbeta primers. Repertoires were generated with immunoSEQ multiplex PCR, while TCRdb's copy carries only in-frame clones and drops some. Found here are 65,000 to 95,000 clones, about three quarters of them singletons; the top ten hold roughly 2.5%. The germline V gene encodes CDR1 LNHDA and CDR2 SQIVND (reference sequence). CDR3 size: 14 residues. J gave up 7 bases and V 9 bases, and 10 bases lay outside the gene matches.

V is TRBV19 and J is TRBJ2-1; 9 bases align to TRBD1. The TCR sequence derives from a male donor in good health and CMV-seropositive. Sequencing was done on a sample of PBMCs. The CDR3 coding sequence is TGTGCCAGACACGGGGACAGGGCGGCAAATGAGCAGTTCTTC. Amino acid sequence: CARHGDRAANEQFF.